The 21 T cell receptor beta chains given below trace back to one sample, sequenced in a study of tumor and adjacent non-tumor tissue in lung cancer. A modified ARM-PCR protocol with three rounds of nested PCR amplified TCRbeta. TCRdb reprocessed the multiplex PCR reads with MiXCR, giving one entry per CDR3 protein. The sample holds approximately 62,000 distinct CDR3 sequences; 61% are singletons and the top ten take about 30%. The template was RNA from unsorted bulk tissue. More than 3 cm separated this lung sample from the edge of the tumor. Sequenced input: distant non-tumor lung tissue. The receptors derive from a man between 65 and 85 years old with non-small cell lung cancer.

This clonotype was recorded only once. V usage is TRBV7-2 and J usage is TRBJ2-7, with 7 nucleotides matching TRBD2. Germline V gene sequence: CDR1 SGHTA, CDR2 FQGNSA. The CDR3 extends over 15 amino acids. The V and J ends lost 9 bases and 2 bases, in that order; junction bases with no gene match: 13. CDR3 sequence reads: CARSLDSSGPYEQYF. CDR3 coding DNA: TGTGCCAGGAGTTTAGATTCTAGCGGACCCTACGAGCAGTACTTC. The full variable domain, with the rest looked up from reference TRBV7-2 and TRBJ2-7, is GAGVSQSPSNKVTEKGKDVELRCDPISGHTALYWYRQSLGQGLEFLIYFQGNSAPDKSGLPSDRFSAERTGGSVSTLTIQRTQQEDSAVYLCARSLDSSGPYEQYFGPGTRLTVT.

This clonotype has ten or more counts. The rearrangement links TRBV29-1 to TRBJ2-4; D uncertain. The CDR3 extends over 12 amino acids. Germline CDR1 and CDR2: SQVTM and ANQGSEA. The V end lost 4 bases, the J end lost 0 bases, and 4 bases lay between the germline ends. DNA of the CDR3: TGCAGCGTTGGGATAGCCAAAAACATTCAGTACTTC. This encodes CSVGIAKNIQYF.

The CDR3 DNA follows: TGCGCCAGGAGCCTTGACCTAGCGGGGGGTAGCACAGATACGCAGTATTTT. It encodes CARSLDLAGGSTDTQYF. The rearrangement uses TRBV5-1 and TRBJ2-3, with 11 bases fitting TRBD2. Germline trimming cut 8 bases from V and 0 bases from J; bases unmatched to any gene: 11. There are 17 residues in the CDR3. Germline V lookup: CDR1 SGHRS, CDR2 YFSETQ.

This clonotype was found a few times. Written as DNA, the CDR3 is TGTGCCAGCAGTCTAATCAGGACTAGTCTCGACAATGAGCAGTTCTTC. Translation gives CASSLIRTSLDNEQFF. The chain combines TRBV28 with TRBJ2-1; TRBD2 matches at 7 bases. The germline gives CDR1 MDHEN, CDR2 SYDVKM. The CDR3 runs to 16 residues. J gave up 5 bases and V 5 bases, and 12 bases lay outside the gene matches.

This clonotype was seen only a few times. The chain links TRBV19 to TRBJ1-1; 10 bases map to TRBD1. The V and J ends lost 9 bases and 1 base, in that order; junction bases with no gene match: 5. Germline lookup yields CDR1 LNHDA and CDR2 SQIVND (reference sequence). This CDR3 has 14 residues. CDR3 protein: CASVGQGWNTEAFF. The CDR3 bases are TGTGCCAGCGTGGGACAGGGGTGGAACACTGAAGCTTTCTTT.

In regard to this clonotype: A much more abundant neighbour one base away suggests this may be a read error. The chain joins TRBV12-3 or TRBV12-4 to TRBJ2-7; a possible D gene is TRBD2 (6 bases). This CDR3 is 14 amino acids long. Trimming cost V 8 bases and J 4 bases, with 18 bases left between them. Here the CDR3 reads CASDGRESIYEQYF. CDR3 DNA: TGTGCCAGCGACGGACGGGAGTCAATTTACGAGCAGTACTTC.

The chain joins TRBV5-1 to TRBJ2-7; the D call may be TRBD1 or TRBD2 (6 bases each). The CDR3 length is 15 residues. Germline CDR1 is SGHRS and CDR2 is YFSETQ. Trimming shortened V by 0 bases and J by 8 bases, and 18 bases separated the two germline ends. DNA for the CDR3: TGCGCCAGCAGCTTGGTGGGGGGCGGTTCTTACAAGCAGTACTTC. This encodes CASSLVGGGSYKQYF.

A note on this clonotype: A read error is likely, as this CDR3 ends without the conserved phenylalanine or tryptophan. J is TRBJ2-3 and V is TRBV12-3 or TRBV12-4, with D unclear. The length of the CDR3 is 16 residues. The germline V and J ends were trimmed by 3 bases and 0 bases, with 13 bases remaining between them. Here the CDR3 reads CASSFAQSASTDTQYS. CDR3 in DNA: TGTGCCAGCAGTTTTGCACAGAGTGCTAGCACAGATACGCAGTATTCT.

On this clonotype itself: The CDR3 carries no conserved terminal phenylalanine or tryptophan, so it likely arises from a read error. This chain links TRBV6-1 with TRBJ2-2; D is possibly TRBD1 (6 bases). Germline CDR1 reads MNHNS; CDR2 reads SASEGT. This CDR3 contains 16 residues. The CDR3 sequence is CATSDSQGSDAGELFV. CDR3 nucleotide sequence: TGTGCCACCAGTGATTCACAGGGTTCGGACGCCGGGGAGCTGTTTGTT.

There are a few counts of this clonotype. The J gene is TRBJ2-1, the V gene TRBV28, with D perhaps TRBD2 (6 bases). Germline CDR1 is MDHEN and CDR2 is SYDVKM. CDR3 length equals 16 residues. V was cut by 6 bases and J by 11 bases, with 26 bases left in between. CDR3 residues: CASRPTTSSPKIQQFF. The CDR3 DNA follows: TGTGCCAGCAGACCTACCACTAGCTCCCCTAAAATCCAGCAGTTCTTC.

The chain carries TRBV12-3 or TRBV12-4 and TRBJ1-3, with a weak D call TRBD1 (5 bases). The V end was cut by 10 bases, the J end by 2 bases, with 12 bases between. This CDR3 spans 13 amino acids. The CDR3 DNA is TGTGCCATCCGGGGGAACACTGGAAACACCATATATTTT. Translation: CAIRGNTGNTIYF.

The chain links TRBV5-4 to TRBJ2-1; perhaps TRBD1 as D (7 bases). The CDR3 consists of 15 residues. Germline CDR1 reads SGHNT; CDR2 reads YYREEE (reference sequence). CDR3 DNA sequence: TGTAACAGCAGCGCACGGGGGTATATGGGACAGCAACAGTTCTTC. This sequence encodes CNSSARGYMGQQQFF.

This clonotype has a count of ten or more. This sequence joins TRBV5-1 and TRBJ1-1; possible D gene TRBD1, 5 bases. V was trimmed by 0 bases and J by 0 bases, leaving 9 bases between them. The CDR3 is 15 residues long. Germline assignment: CDR1 SGHRS and CDR2 YFSETQ. The CDR3 bases are TGCGCCAGCAGCTTGGTGGGACCTATGAACACTGAAGCTTTCTTT. As protein: CASSLVGPMNTEAFF.

As for this clonotype: At one end, the junction sequence differs from germline, possibly due to a read error. Here the CDR3 DNA reads TGTGCCAGCGGTTGGGACAGGGAGGCCTATGACTACACCTTC. It translates to CASGWDREAYDYTF. The V gene is TRBV6-1, the J gene TRBJ1-2; 9 bases match TRBD1. This CDR3 has 14 amino acids. Germline-derived CDR1 and CDR2 are MNHNS and SASEGT.

Details on this clonotype: A much bigger clone sits one base away, suggesting this may be a read error. Since no conserved phenylalanine or tryptophan closes the CDR3, a read error is the likely cause. The chain combines TRBV12-3 or TRBV12-4 with TRBJ2-7; TRBD2 agrees at 14 bases. With V trimmed by 6 bases and J by 5 bases, 3 bases remained unmatched. This CDR3 region has 14 residues. The CDR3 sequence is CASSPGLAGDEQYL. DNA of the CDR3: TGTGCCAGCAGCCCGGGACTAGCGGGAGACGAGCAGTACCTC.

This chain links TRBV28 with TRBJ2-1, with 10 bases lining up with TRBD2. V lost 4 bases and J lost 10; bases outside the gene matches: 10. This CDR3 is built from 15 residues. Germline lookup yields CDR1 MDHEN and CDR2 SYDVKM. CDR3 residues: CASSSLAGALGEQFF. CDR3 in DNA: TGTGCCAGCAGTTCCCTAGCGGGGGCCCTGGGGGAGCAGTTCTTC.

This clonotype appeared many times. The chain uses TRBV12-3 or TRBV12-4 and TRBJ1-6, with TRBD1 identical over 9 bases. The V and J ends lost 5 bases and 8 bases, in that order; junction bases with no gene match: 7. This CDR3 is 15 amino acids long. CDR3 nucleotide sequence: TGTGCCAGCAGTCCTGGACAGGGGATGTATTCACCCCTCCACTTT. Translation gives CASSPGQGMYSPLHF.

This clonotype was detected ten times or more. V is TRBV29-1 and J is TRBJ2-1; D might be TRBD2 (6 bases). Trimming took off 7 bases at V and 5 bases at J, with 15 bases between the two ends. The germline gives CDR1 SQVTM, CDR2 ANQGSEA. This CDR3 comprises 13 residues. CDR3 bases: TGCAGCGGACGGCGGGGACCAAACAATGAGCAGTTCTTC. This sequence encodes CSGRRGPNNEQFF.

The gene calls are TRBV20-1 and TRBJ1-5; D is unresolved. Trimming left V 6 bases short and J 11 bases short, with 23 bases between. This CDR3 has 14 amino acids. Germline V gene sequence: CDR1 DFQATT, CDR2 SNEGSKA (reference sequence). CDR3 sequence: CSAIGRPHNIAQHF. The DNA of the CDR3 is TGCAGTGCCATCGGACGCCCCCACAATATAGCCCAGCATTTT.

This clonotype is medium-sized within its sample. This rearrangement joins TRBV29-1 to TRBJ2-3, with 10 bases aligning to TRBD1. The length of the CDR3 is 15 residues. Germline loops: CDR1 SQVTM, CDR2 ANQGSEA. J lost 4 bases, V lost 3 bases, and 7 bases had no gene match. Here the CDR3 DNA reads TGCAGCGTTGACGGGACAGGGGCGGGGGCAGATACGCAGTATTTT. This codes for CSVDGTGAGADTQYF.

This clonotype was counted many times. One end of the junction fails to match germline, which may point to a read error. This chain links TRBV11-2 with TRBJ1-1, with TRBD1 identical over 8 bases. Germline CDR1 is SGHAT and CDR2 is FQNNGV. The CDR3 extends over 14 amino acids. CDR3 nucleotides: TGTGTCAGCAGGACCCCAGGACAGGGCGGTGAAGCTTTCTTT. It codes for CVSRTPGQGGEAFF.